One sample yielded the 29 T cell receptor beta chains listed below, sequenced in a study of CD8 T cells in ankylosing spondylitis. MiXCR, applied by TCRdb to the 5' RACE reads, yields one record per CDR3 protein. This table has 350,000 to 450,000 distinct CDR3 sequences, roughly 22% appearing once. The material sequenced was blood, either unsorted or a sorted T cell fraction (not recorded which). The receptors here all came from a male donor with ankylosing spondylitis or in good health (not recorded which).

This sequence joins TRBV2 and TRBJ2-2; no clear D. V lost 6 bases and J lost 5, with 10 bases in between. Germline CDR1 reads SNHLY; CDR2 reads FYNNEI. This CDR3 has 13 residues. The CDR3 here is CASRPTHTGELFF. The CDR3 DNA reads as TGTGCCAGCAGACCAACACATACCGGGGAGCTGTTTTTT.

There are a few counts of this clonotype. V usage is TRBV7-9 and J usage is TRBJ2-3, with TRBD2 matching 7 bases. This CDR3 contains 16 residues. V trimming: 5 bases; J trimming: 1 base; junction bases outside the gene matches: 9. Per the germline V gene, CDR1 is SEHNR and CDR2 is FQNEAQ (reference sequence). CDR3 bases: TGTGCCAGCAGCATCCCACTAGCGTATGGCACAGATACGCAGTATTTT. Residues: CASSIPLAYGTDTQYF.

There are a few counts of this clonotype. The genes are TRBV5-4 and TRBJ2-5; D is unresolved. Germline V gives CDR1 SGHNT, CDR2 YYREEE (reference sequence). Trimming stripped 0 bases from V and 5 bases from J, with 14 bases between. This CDR3 contains 15 residues. CDR3: CASSLVGQPRETQYF. The CDR3 DNA is TGTGCCAGCAGCTTGGTTGGTCAGCCAAGGGAGACCCAGTACTTC.

This chain connects TRBV5-6 to TRBJ2-1; no firm D call. Germline values: CDR1 SGHDT, CDR2 YYEEEE. CDR3 size: 15 residues. Trimming removed 0 bases at V and 8 bases at J, with 15 bases between. For the CDR3, the DNA is TGTGCCAGCAGCTTGGTCAGGCTCCGAAGCGATGAGCAGTTCTTC. Amino acid sequence: CASSLVRLRSDEQFF.

This chain uses TRBV24-1 with TRBJ2-5; no firm D call. The germline V and J ends were trimmed by 0 bases and 2 bases, with 6 bases remaining between them. Per the germline V gene, CDR1 is KGHDR and CDR2 is SFDVKD. This CDR3 is 14 amino acids long. In DNA, the CDR3 is TGTGCCACCAGTGATTTGAGACAACAAGAGACCCAGTACTTC. Translation: CATSDLRQQETQYF.

This clonotype counts as medium-sized. The V and J genes are TRBV5-5 and TRBJ2-2; 11 bases match TRBD2. The germline gives CDR1 SGHKS, CDR2 YYEKEE (reference sequence). V trimming: 4 bases; J trimming: 2 bases; junction bases outside the gene matches: 10. The CDR3 is 18 amino acids. CDR3 protein: CASSLGLAGGPNTGELFF. The DNA for the CDR3 is TGTGCCAGCAGCCTGGGGCTAGCGGGGGGTCCTAACACCGGGGAGCTGTTTTTT.

The chain joins TRBV30 to TRBJ2-1; D is unresolved. V lost 3 bases and J 4 bases, leaving 13 bases between the germline ends. The germline CDR1 and CDR2 sequences are GTSNPN and SVGIG (reference sequence). The CDR3 consists of 14 residues. This CDR3 is CAWRLGFGYNEQFF. The CDR3 nucleotides read TGTGCCTGGAGGCTAGGATTTGGATACAATGAGCAGTTCTTC.

This clonotype was counted ten times or more. This chain joins TRBV12-3 or TRBV12-4 and TRBJ2-5; D not certain. V was cut by 5 bases and J by 2 bases, with 9 bases left in between. CDR3 length: 13 amino acids. Written as DNA, the CDR3 is TGTGCCAGCAGTATGCTATATCAAGAGACCCAGTACTTC. Translated: CASSMLYQETQYF.

This clonotype was seen a handful of times. The chain couples TRBV7-9 to TRBJ2-2; D is unclear. The CDR3 covers 13 residues. The germline V gene has CDR1 SEHNR and CDR2 FQNEAQ (reference sequence). The germline V and J ends were trimmed by 4 bases and 10 bases, with 13 bases remaining between them. CDR3: CASSSLSRSELFF. The CDR3 DNA sequence: TGTGCCAGCAGCTCCCTTTCACGGTCGGAGCTGTTTTTT.

This clonotype has more than one count but fewer than ten. The CDR3 spells CASSLTGSQETQYF. CDR3 in DNA: TGTGCCAGCAGTTTAACAGGGAGTCAAGAGACCCAGTACTTC. V usage is TRBV12-3 or TRBV12-4 and J usage is TRBJ2-5, with a possible D match to TRBD1 (6 bases). Trimming removed 2 bases at V and 2 bases at J, with 9 bases between. The CDR3 covers 14 residues.

The chain links TRBV20-1 to TRBJ1-5; 7 nucleotides agree with TRBD1. Trimming cost V 6 bases and J 10 bases; bases outside gene matches: 9. This CDR3 has 12 residues. From germline, CDR1 is DFQATT and CDR2 SNEGSKA (reference sequence). The CDR3 here is CSAHRGDEPQHF. CDR3 DNA sequence: TGCAGTGCCCACAGGGGTGATGAACCCCAGCATTTT.

This clonotype was observed a few times. The CDR3 region has the DNA TGTGCCAGCAGTTTAGCGGTAGATGAGCAGTTCTTC. Translated, it gives CASSLAVDEQFF. The chain employs TRBV12-3 or TRBV12-4 and TRBJ2-1, with no clear D. With 0 bases removed from V and 8 bases from J, the gap between germline ends came to 5 bases. The CDR3 is 12 amino acids.

J is TRBJ2-5 and V is TRBV30; tentative D call: TRBD2 (6 bases). With 3 bases removed from V and 4 bases from J, the gap between germline ends came to 15 bases. The germline V gene encodes CDR1 GTSNPN and CDR2 SVGIG (reference sequence). The CDR3 is 14 amino acids. The CDR3, as DNA: TGTGCCTGGAGGAAAGGGACTGCGGGAGAGACCCAGTACTTC. Residues: CAWRKGTAGETQYF. The full variable domain, completed using reference TRBV30 and TRBJ2-5, is SQTIHQWPATLVQPVGSPLSLECTVEGTSNPNLYWYRQAAGRGLQLLFYSVGIGQISSEVPQNLSASRPQDRQFILSSKKLLLSDSGFYLCAWRKGTAGETQYFGPGTRLLVL.

The V call is TRBV12-1, the J call TRBJ2-2; the DNA was not compared with TRBD1, the D call given in the table. TRBV12-1 has pseudogene status. The length of the CDR3 is 17 residues. The CDR3 nucleotides are TGTGCCAGCCAAGCAACCGGACAGGGGGGAAACACCGGGGAGCTGTTTTTT. It translates to CASQATGQGGNTGELFF.

The CDR3 nucleotides read TGTGCCAGCAGCTTCTCAAACGCGGGGGGGACCTACGAGCAGTACTTC. The encoded protein is CASSFSNAGGTYEQYF. The V gene is TRBV7-9, the J gene TRBJ2-7; 9 nucleotides align to TRBD2. Trimming removed 3 bases from V and 2 bases from J; junction bases left unmatched: 8. Germline-derived CDR1 and CDR2 are SEHNR and FQNEAQ (reference sequence). There are 16 residues in the CDR3.

V and J are TRBV11-2 and TRBJ2-3; no definite D call. The V gene's germline CDR1 is SGHAT and CDR2 FQNNGV. The length of the CDR3 is 11 residues. V dropped 1 base and J dropped 9 bases, with 5 bases sitting between them. This chain's CDR3 is CASSLGWTQYF. The CDR3 DNA reads as TGTGCCAGCAGCTTAGGATGGACGCAGTATTTT.

This clonotype has more than one count but fewer than ten. The rearrangement uses TRBV7-8 and TRBJ2-6; D gene uncertain. Trimming pared 1 base from V and 2 bases from J, leaving 6 bases between. This CDR3 comprises 15 residues. Germline values: CDR1 SGHVS, CDR2 FQNEAQ. CDR3 loop: CASSLVSPGANVLTF. The CDR3 region has the DNA TGTGCCAGCAGCTTAGTGTCCCCTGGGGCCAACGTCCTGACTTTC.

This clonotype appeared many times. The gene calls are TRBV4-1 and TRBJ2-7, with 9 bases that match TRBD1. This CDR3 comprises 16 residues. The J segment lost 3 bases and the V segment lost 0 bases, leaving 6 bases of the junction unmatched. Looked up from germline, CDR1 is MGHRA and CDR2 is YSYEKL. CDR3 in DNA: TGCGCCAGCAGCCAAGAAGTGGGGACAGGGCTCTACGAGCAGTACTTC. Translation: CASSQEVGTGLYEQYF.

The table lists this clonotype with a few counts. The V call is TRBV30, the J call TRBJ2-1, with 9 positions matching TRBD1. Germline-derived CDR1 and CDR2 are GTSNPN and SVGIG (reference sequence). The CDR3 is 14 amino acids. V gave up 5 bases and J gave up 7 bases; unmatched junction bases: 9. CDR3 amino acids: CAWDDGQGINEQFF. The CDR3 DNA reads TGTGCCTGGGACGACGGACAGGGGATTAATGAGCAGTTCTTC. Filled out from reference TRBV30 and TRBJ2-1, the complete variable domain reads SQTIHQWPATLVQPVGSPLSLECTVEGTSNPNLYWYRQAAGRGLQLLFYSVGIGQISSEVPQNLSASRPQDRQFILSSKKLLLSDSGFYLCAWDDGQGINEQFFGPGTRLTVL.

As for this clonotype: Mismatch with germline at one junction end may stem from a read error. The chain recombines TRBV27 with TRBJ2-1; D gene uncertain. The CDR3 totals 12 residues. The germline V gene encodes CDR1 MNHEY and CDR2 SMNVEV (reference sequence). CDR3 residues: CASSSGSNEQIF. CDR3 nucleotides: TGTGCCAGCAGTTCAGGCTCCAATGAGCAGATCTTC.

The chain employs TRBV5-1 and TRBJ2-5; D unclear. Germline values: CDR1 SGHRS, CDR2 YFSETQ. Deletions cut 4 bases from V and 2 bases from J, with 9 bases between. This CDR3 has 13 residues. This CDR3 is CASSLNIQETQYF. CDR3 coding DNA: TGCGCCAGCAGCCTAAATATTCAAGAGACCCAGTACTTC.

The rearrangement uses TRBV14 and TRBJ2-7; D unclear. V was cut by 6 bases and J by 4 bases, with 10 bases left in between. CDR3 size: 12 residues. Per the germline V gene, CDR1 is SGHDN and CDR2 is FVKESK. The DNA of the CDR3 is TGTGCCAGCAGACTGACGGGTTACGAGCAGTACTTC. Its protein product is CASRLTGYEQYF.

This clonotype showed up just a few times. The chain carries TRBV27 and TRBJ2-6; D unresolved. Deletions cut 5 bases from V and 4 bases from J, with 9 bases between. The CDR3 is 14 amino acids. Germline CDR1 is MNHEY and CDR2 is SMNVEV (reference sequence). The CDR3 DNA reads TGTGCCAGCAGTCTTATTCTGGGGGCCAACGTCCTGACTTTC. This encodes CASSLILGANVLTF.

This chain connects TRBV7-9 to TRBJ2-7; TRBD1 aligns across 7 bases. The ends lost 5 bases at V and 4 bases at J; junction bases unmatched: 8. CDR1 is SEHNR and CDR2 is FQNEAQ in the germline V gene (reference sequence). The CDR3 length is 14 residues. CDR3: CASSPPGTEYEQYF. CDR3 nucleotides: TGTGCCAGCAGCCCCCCCGGGACAGAGTACGAGCAGTACTTC.

This clonotype has ten or more counts. This chain connects TRBV11-2 to TRBJ2-1; D might be TRBD2 (6 bases). V lost 4 bases to trimming and J lost 4 bases, with 14 bases between them. The CDR3 consists of 15 residues. CDR1 and CDR2 from the germline V gene are SGHAT and FQNNGV. The CDR3 DNA follows: TGTGCCAGCAGCTCTGCGGGAAATATGTACAATGAGCAGTTCTTC. Translation: CASSSAGNMYNEQFF. The variable domain in full, with the rest retrieved from reference TRBV11-2 and TRBJ2-1, is EAGVAQSPRYKIIEKRQSVAFWCNPISGHATLYWYQQILGQGPKLLIQFQNNGVVDDSQLPKDRFSAERLKGVDSTLKIQPAKLEDSAVYLCASSSAGNMYNEQFFGPGTRLTVL.

V gene TRBV20-1 combines with J gene TRBJ2-7; D is ambiguous. The CDR3 totals 16 residues. V lost 0 bases, J lost 4 bases, and 19 bases lay in between. Germline V gene data show CDR1 as DFQATT and CDR2 as SNEGSKA (reference sequence). This CDR3 reads CSARDLEGSVVYEQYF. The CDR3 coding sequence is TGCAGTGCTAGAGATCTAGAAGGATCCGTGGTTTACGAGCAGTACTTC.

The V call is TRBV4-2, the J call TRBJ2-2; TRBD2 aligns across 13 bases. V dropped 1 base and J dropped 7; count of bases not matched to a gene: 6. The V gene's germline CDR1 is LGHNA and CDR2 YNFKEQ. This CDR3 has 17 amino acids. This chain's CDR3 is CASSQAGTSGVIGELFF. The CDR3 nucleotides are TGTGCCAGCAGCCAAGCCGGGACTAGCGGGGTTATCGGGGAGCTGTTTTTT.

In its sample, this clonotype was seen a few times. This chain connects TRBV5-6 to TRBJ1-4; 8 nucleotides match TRBD1. Germline CDR1 reads SGHDT; CDR2 reads YYEEEE. Germline trimming cut 3 bases from V and 3 bases from J; bases unmatched to any gene: 10. The CDR3 covers 17 residues. CDR3 sequence reads: CASSSDYGQGANEKLFF. CDR3 DNA sequence: TGTGCCAGCAGCTCAGATTACGGACAGGGAGCTAATGAAAAACTGTTTTTT.

In its sample, this clonotype was seen a few times. The gene calls are TRBV7-9 and TRBJ2-3, with no clear D. The CDR3 consists of 12 residues. The ends were cut back, 5 bases at V and 4 bases at J, with 7 bases in the middle. The germline gives CDR1 SEHNR, CDR2 FQNEAQ (reference sequence). The CDR3 protein is CASSAGADTQYF. The CDR3 DNA reads TGTGCCAGCAGCGCCGGTGCAGATACGCAGTATTTT. Based on the CDR3 plus reference TRBV7-9 and TRBJ2-3, the full variable domain is DTGVSQNPRHKITKRGQNVTFRCDPISEHNRLYWYRQTLGQGPEFLTYFQNEAQLEKSRLLSDRFSAERPKGSFSTLEIQRTEQGDSAMYLCASSAGADTQYFGPGTRLTVL.